The 18 T cell receptor beta chains in this list originate from one sample, sequenced in a study of blood T cell repertoires in COVID-19. Sequencing was performed with immunoSEQ multiplex PCR; in TCRdb, only in-frame clones are kept and a portion is missing. The table lists approximately 300,000 clones, 80% to 90% of them singletons. Sequenced input: peripheral blood. The receptors stem from a woman between 50 and 59 years old with acute or convalescent COVID-19.

V gene TRBV27 combines with J gene TRBJ1-2; D call uncertain. This CDR3 is built from 14 residues. Germline V lookup: CDR1 MNHEY, CDR2 SMNVEV (reference sequence). V lost 5 bases to trimming and J lost 0 bases, with 10 bases between them. The CDR3 DNA reads TGTGCCAGCAGTCGCAGCGACCCTAACTATGGCTACACCTTC. Translating gives CASSRSDPNYGYTF.

This sequence joins TRBV7-8 and TRBJ1-5; D remains unclear. Germline V gene data show CDR1 as SGHVS and CDR2 as FQNEAQ. The germline V and J ends were trimmed by 0 bases and 4 bases, with 7 bases remaining between them. The CDR3 is 14 residues long. The CDR3 reads CASSLAVYNQPQHF. CDR3 bases: TGTGCCAGCAGCTTAGCGGTCTATAATCAGCCCCAGCATTTT.

This sequence joins TRBV9 and TRBJ2-5, with 7 bases lining up with TRBD2. The CDR3 has 15 residues. V lost 0 bases to trimming and J lost 7 bases; unmatched junction nucleotides: 9. Germline V gives CDR1 SGDLS, CDR2 YYNGEE. CDR3 residues: CASSVDEGLRSTQYF. CDR3 DNA sequence: TGTGCCAGCAGCGTAGATGAGGGACTACGGTCGACCCAGTACTTC.

The gene calls are TRBV7-9 and TRBJ2-2; 11 positions agree with TRBD2. CDR1 SEHNR and CDR2 FQNEAQ come from the germline V gene (reference sequence). With V trimmed by 7 bases and J by 3 bases, 13 bases remained unmatched. CDR3 length: 18 residues. DNA for the CDR3: TGTGCCAGCACCCCGAGGGCTAGCGGGGGGTTCGACACCGGGGAGCTGTTTTTT. It specifies CASTPRASGGFDTGELFF.

The chain carries TRBV2 and TRBJ2-1; TRBD2 agrees at 7 bases. The CDR3 has 14 residues. The germline V gene has CDR1 SNHLY and CDR2 FYNNEI. The V segment lost 6 bases and the J segment 8 bases; nucleotides outside the gene matches: 10. The CDR3 DNA follows: TGTGCCAGCAGGGGAGGGAGGTCGGTAGATGAGCAGTTCTTC. It yields the protein CASRGGRSVDEQFF.

The rearrangement uses TRBV30 and TRBJ1-1; D gene unclear. From germline, CDR1 is GTSNPN and CDR2 SVGIG (reference sequence). This CDR3 has 12 amino acids. Trimming cost V 4 bases and J 0 bases, with 6 bases left between them. CDR3 coding DNA: TGTGCCTGGACCTTAATGAACACTGAAGCTTTCTTT. This gives the protein CAWTLMNTEAFF.

The gene calls are TRBV7-8 and TRBJ2-5; 9 bases map to TRBD1. There are 15 residues in the CDR3. With 5 bases clipped from V and 5 bases from J, the junction kept 9 bases outside the gene matches. Germline V gene lookup returns CDR1 SGHVS and CDR2 FQNEAQ. In DNA form, the CDR3 reads TGTGCCAGCAGCGCCACAGGGGGCGACTGGGAGACCCAGTACTTC. It translates to CASSATGGDWETQYF.

The J gene is TRBJ2-1, the V gene TRBV18; 9 bases map to TRBD2. V gave up 5 bases and J gave up 5 bases; unmatched junction bases: 1. The germline V gene has CDR1 KGHSH and CDR2 LQKENI. The length of the CDR3 is 13 residues. The CDR3 region is CASSAGGHNEQFF. CDR3 coding DNA: TGTGCCAGCTCAGCGGGGGGGCACAATGAGCAGTTCTTC.

The chain has TRBV6-1 and TRBJ2-3, with D maybe TRBD1 (6 bases). The CDR3 is 17 residues long. The V gene's germline CDR1 is MNHNS and CDR2 SASEGT. V lost 1 base to trimming and J lost 0 bases, with 14 bases between them. CDR3 in amino acids: CASSEGGPSLSTDTQYF. In DNA form, the CDR3 reads TGTGCCAGCAGTGAAGGGGGGCCCTCGTTAAGCACAGATACGCAGTATTTT.

This chain links TRBV2 with TRBJ2-1; D may be TRBD1 (6 bases). Germline-derived CDR1 and CDR2 are SNHLY and FYNNEI. The V end was cut by 7 bases, the J end by 6 bases, with 10 bases between. The CDR3 consists of 12 residues. The CDR3, as DNA: TGTGCCAGCAATCAGGGGTTCAATGAGCAGTTCTTC. The encoded protein is CASNQGFNEQFF. Supplemented by reference TRBV2 and TRBJ2-1, the full variable domain reads EPEVTQTPSHQVTQMGQEVILRCVPISNHLYFYWYRQILGQKVEFLVSFYNNEISEKSEIFDDQFSVERPDGSNFTLKIRSTKLEDSAMYFCASNQGFNEQFFGPGTRLTVL.

This chain connects TRBV16 to TRBJ2-2; 8 nucleotides line up with TRBD2. This CDR3 spans 17 amino acids. With 4 bases clipped from V and 0 bases from J, the junction kept 7 bases outside the gene matches. Per the germline V gene, CDR1 is KGHSY and CDR2 is FQNENV. CDR3 DNA sequence: TGTGCCAGCAGCCCATCGGGGGGGCGCCCGAACACCGGGGAGCTGTTTTTT. This codes for CASSPSGGRPNTGELFF.

The chain carries TRBV7-3 and TRBJ2-1; D perhaps matches TRBD2 (6 bases). Germline V gene lookup returns CDR1 SGHTA and CDR2 FQGTGA. The CDR3 loop spans 15 amino acids. Trimming stripped 2 bases from V and 7 bases from J, with 15 bases between. Here the CDR3 DNA reads TGTGCCAGCAGCTTAGGGGGGAGTGGATTGAATGAGCAGTTCTTC. Amino acids: CASSLGGSGLNEQFF.

The chain employs TRBV3-1 (or the pseudogene TRBV3-2) and TRBJ1-5; D is unresolved. The germline CDR1 and CDR2 sequences are LGHDT and YNNKEL (reference sequence). V was pared by 1 base and J by 2 bases, with 6 bases between. CDR3 length equals 14 residues. This chain's CDR3 is CASSQGGGNQPQHF. The DNA for the CDR3 is TGTGCCAGCAGCCAAGGGGGAGGCAATCAGCCCCAGCATTTT.

CDR3: CASSVAGGGGYGYTF. Here the CDR3 DNA reads TGCGCCAGCAGCGTCGCAGGGGGCGGGGGCTATGGCTACACCTTC. The chain recombines TRBV5-1 with TRBJ1-2, with TRBD1 matching over 8 bases. Losses at the gene ends were 4 bases for V and 4 bases for J; bases not matched to a gene: 9. This CDR3 comprises 15 residues. The germline CDR1 and CDR2 sequences are SGHRS and YFSETQ.

The chain employs TRBV7-9 and TRBJ1-3; D not certain. Germline lookup yields CDR1 SEHNR and CDR2 FQNEAQ (reference sequence). V was shortened by 1 base and J by 1 base, with 5 bases between the two germline ends. CDR3 length: 14 amino acids. The CDR3 DNA sequence: TGTGCCAGCAGCTTAGTCACTTCTGGAAACACCATATATTTT. It yields the protein CASSLVTSGNTIYF.

As to this clone: The junction shows a germline mismatch at one end, possibly a read error. The rearrangement uses TRBV11-2 and TRBJ1-1; D is unresolved. The germline V gene encodes CDR1 SGHAT and CDR2 FQNNGV. The CDR3 runs 14 residues. The CDR3 here is CASSVDSGYTEAFF. The CDR3 DNA sequence: TGTGCCAGCAGCGTAGACTCAGGCTACACTGAAGCTTTCTTT.

V is TRBV13 and J is TRBJ1-1; D is possibly TRBD1 (6 bases). Germline lookup yields CDR1 PRHDT and CDR2 FYEKMQ (reference sequence). V dropped 4 bases and J dropped 0 bases, with 9 bases sitting between them. This CDR3 has 14 residues. For the CDR3, the DNA is TGTGCCAGCAGCTACAGGGTTTTGAACACTGAAGCTTTCTTT. Translating gives CASSYRVLNTEAFF. The full variable domain, in which reference TRBV13 and TRBJ1-1 provide the parts outside the CDR3, is AAGVIQSPRHLIKEKRETATLKCYPIPRHDTVYWYQQGPGQDPQFLISFYEKMQSDKGSIPDRFSAQQFSDYHSELNMSSLELGDSALYFCASSYRVLNTEAFFGQGTRLTVV.

The rearrangement joins TRBV18 to TRBJ1-4; D may be TRBD1 (6 bases). The CDR3 is made up of 12 amino acids. Germline V gives CDR1 KGHSH, CDR2 LQKENI. Trimming pared 3 bases from V and 8 bases from J, leaving 7 bases between. CDR3: CASSPGTEKLFF. In DNA form, the CDR3 reads TGTGCCAGCTCACCCGGGACAGAAAAACTGTTTTTT.